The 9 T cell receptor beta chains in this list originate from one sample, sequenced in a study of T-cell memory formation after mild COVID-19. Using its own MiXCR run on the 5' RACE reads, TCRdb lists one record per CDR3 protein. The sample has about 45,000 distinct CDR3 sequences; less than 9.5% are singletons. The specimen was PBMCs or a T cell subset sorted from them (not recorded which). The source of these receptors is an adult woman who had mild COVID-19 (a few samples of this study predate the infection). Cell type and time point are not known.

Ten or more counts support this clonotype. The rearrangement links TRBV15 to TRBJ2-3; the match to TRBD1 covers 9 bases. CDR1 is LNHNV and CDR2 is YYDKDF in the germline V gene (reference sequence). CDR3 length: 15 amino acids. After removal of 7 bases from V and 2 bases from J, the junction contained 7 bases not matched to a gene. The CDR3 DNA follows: TGTGCCACCAACCTACAGGGGGCTGCCACAGATACGCAGTATTTT. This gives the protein CATNLQGAATDTQYF.

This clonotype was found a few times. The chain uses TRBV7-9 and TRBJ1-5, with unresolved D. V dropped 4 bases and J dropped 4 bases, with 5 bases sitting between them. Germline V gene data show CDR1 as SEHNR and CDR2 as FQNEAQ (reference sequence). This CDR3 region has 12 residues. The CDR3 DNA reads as TGTGCCAGCAGCTCCCCAAATCAGCCCCAGCATTTT. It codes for CASSSPNQPQHF.

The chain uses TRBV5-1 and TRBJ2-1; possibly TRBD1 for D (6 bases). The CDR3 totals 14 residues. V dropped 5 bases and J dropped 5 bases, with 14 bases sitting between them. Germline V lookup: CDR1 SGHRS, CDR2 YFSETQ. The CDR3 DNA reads TGCGCCAGCAGGGCTCTGACAGGAGACAATGAGCAGTTCTTC. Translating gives CASRALTGDNEQFF.

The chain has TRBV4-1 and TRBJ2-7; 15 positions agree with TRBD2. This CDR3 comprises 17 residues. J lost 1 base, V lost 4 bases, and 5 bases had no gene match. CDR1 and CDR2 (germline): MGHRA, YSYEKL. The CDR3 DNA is TGCGCCAGCAGCCTCAGGACTAGCGGGAGGGGATCCTACGAGCAGTACTTC. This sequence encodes CASSLRTSGRGSYEQYF.

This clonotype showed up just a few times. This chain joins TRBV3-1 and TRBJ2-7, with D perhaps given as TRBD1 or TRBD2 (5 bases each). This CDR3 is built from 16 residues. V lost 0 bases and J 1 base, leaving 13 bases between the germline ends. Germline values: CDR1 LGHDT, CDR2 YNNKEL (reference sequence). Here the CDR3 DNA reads TGTGCCAGCAGCCAAGACCGGGACCGTCCTTCCTACGAGCAGTACTTC. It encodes CASSQDRDRPSYEQYF.

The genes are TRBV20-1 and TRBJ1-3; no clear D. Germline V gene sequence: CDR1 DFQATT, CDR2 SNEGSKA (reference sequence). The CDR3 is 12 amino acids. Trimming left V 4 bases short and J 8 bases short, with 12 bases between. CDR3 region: CSATDRRDTIYF. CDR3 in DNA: TGCAGTGCTACAGACCGGAGGGACACCATATATTTT.

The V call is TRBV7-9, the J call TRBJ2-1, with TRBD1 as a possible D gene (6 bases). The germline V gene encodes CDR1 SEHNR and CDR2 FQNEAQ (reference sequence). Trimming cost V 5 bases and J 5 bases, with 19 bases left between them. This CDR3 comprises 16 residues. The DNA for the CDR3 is TGTGCCAGCAGCCCAATTGCTAGGGGGAGAAACAATGAGCAGTTCTTC. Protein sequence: CASSPIARGRNNEQFF.

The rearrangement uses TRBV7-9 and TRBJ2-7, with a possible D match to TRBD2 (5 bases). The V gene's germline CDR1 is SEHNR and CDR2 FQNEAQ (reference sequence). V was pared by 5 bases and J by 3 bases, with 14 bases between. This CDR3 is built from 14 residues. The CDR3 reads CASSRESGNYEQYF. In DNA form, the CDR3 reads TGTGCCAGCAGCCGGGAATCCGGTAACTACGAGCAGTACTTC.

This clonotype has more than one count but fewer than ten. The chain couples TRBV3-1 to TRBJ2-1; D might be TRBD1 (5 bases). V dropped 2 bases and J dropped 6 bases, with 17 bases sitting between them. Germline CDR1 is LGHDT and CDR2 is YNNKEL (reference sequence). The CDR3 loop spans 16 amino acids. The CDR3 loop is CASSQSLSRGGNEQFF. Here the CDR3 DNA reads TGTGCCAGCAGCCAATCCCTTTCTAGGGGCGGCAATGAGCAGTTCTTC.